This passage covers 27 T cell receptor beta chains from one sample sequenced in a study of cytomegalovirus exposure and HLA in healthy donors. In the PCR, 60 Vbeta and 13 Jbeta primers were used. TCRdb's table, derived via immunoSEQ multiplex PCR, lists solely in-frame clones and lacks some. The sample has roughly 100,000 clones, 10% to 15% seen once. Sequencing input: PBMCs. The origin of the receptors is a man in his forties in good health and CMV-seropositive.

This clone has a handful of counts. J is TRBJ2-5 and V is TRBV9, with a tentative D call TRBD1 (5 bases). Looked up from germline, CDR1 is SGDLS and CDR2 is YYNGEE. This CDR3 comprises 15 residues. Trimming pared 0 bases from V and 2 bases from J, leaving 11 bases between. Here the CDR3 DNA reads TGTGCCAGCAGCGTAGCTCTTGGGGCGCAAGAGACCCAGTACTTC. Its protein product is CASSVALGAQETQYF.

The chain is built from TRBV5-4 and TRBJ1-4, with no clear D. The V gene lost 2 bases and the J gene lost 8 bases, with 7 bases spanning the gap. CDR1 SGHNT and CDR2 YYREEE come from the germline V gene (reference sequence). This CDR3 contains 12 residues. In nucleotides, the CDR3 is TGTGCCAGCAGCTTTAACTTGGAAAAACTGTTTTTT. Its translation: CASSFNLEKLFF.

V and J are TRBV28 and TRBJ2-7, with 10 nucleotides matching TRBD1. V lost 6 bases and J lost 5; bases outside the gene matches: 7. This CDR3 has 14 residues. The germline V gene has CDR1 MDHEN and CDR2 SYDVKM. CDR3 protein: CASRPDRGRDEQYF. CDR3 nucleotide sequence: TGTGCCAGCAGGCCCGACAGGGGGCGCGACGAGCAGTACTTC.

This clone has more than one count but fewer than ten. The DNA for the CDR3 is TGTGCCAGCAGCGTAGCAGGAGCGGGTTTGGATTTCGGGGAGCTGTTTTTT. This encodes CASSVAGAGLDFGELFF. V usage is TRBV9 and J usage is TRBJ2-2, with D possibly matching TRBD2 (6 bases). The CDR3 extends over 17 amino acids. V was cut by 0 bases and J by 7 bases, with 19 bases left in between. From germline, CDR1 is SGDLS and CDR2 YYNGEE.

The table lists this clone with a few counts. The CDR3 reads CASSILLRTGIHGYTF. CDR3 DNA: TGTGCCAGTAGTATCCTCCTGAGGACAGGGATTCATGGCTACACCTTC. The chain links TRBV19 to TRBJ1-2; 8 bases align to TRBD1. The CDR3 has 16 amino acids. Germline values: CDR1 LNHDA, CDR2 SQIVND (reference sequence). V was pared by 3 bases and J by 6 bases, with 12 bases of the junction left unmatched. The full variable domain, rest sourced from reference TRBV19 and TRBJ1-2, is DGGITQSPKYLFRKEGQNVTLSCEQNLNHDAMYWYRQDPGQGLRLIYYSQIVNDFQKGDIAEGYSVSREKKESFPLTVTSAQKNPTAFYLCASSILLRTGIHGYTFGSGTRLTVV.

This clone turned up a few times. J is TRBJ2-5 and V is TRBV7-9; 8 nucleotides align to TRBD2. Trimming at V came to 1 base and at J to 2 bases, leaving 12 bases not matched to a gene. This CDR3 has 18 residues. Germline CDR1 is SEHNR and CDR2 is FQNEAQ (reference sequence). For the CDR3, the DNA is TGTGCCAGCAGCTTAGGGTTAGCGGGAACGACCGTACAAGAGACCCAGTACTTC. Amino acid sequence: CASSLGLAGTTVQETQYF.

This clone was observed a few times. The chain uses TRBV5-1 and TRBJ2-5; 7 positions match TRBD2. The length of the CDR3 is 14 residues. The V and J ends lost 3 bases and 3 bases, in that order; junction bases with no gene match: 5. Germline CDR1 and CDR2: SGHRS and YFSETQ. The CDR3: CASSSVSGKETQYF. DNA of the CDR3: TGCGCCAGCAGCTCCGTGAGCGGGAAAGAGACCCAGTACTTC. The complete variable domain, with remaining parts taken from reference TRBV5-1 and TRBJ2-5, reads KAGVTQTPRYLIKTRGQQVTLSCSPISGHRSVSWYQQTPGQGLQFLFEYFSETQRNKGNFPGRFSGRQFSNSRSEMNVSTLELGDSALYLCASSSVSGKETQYFGPGTRLLVL.

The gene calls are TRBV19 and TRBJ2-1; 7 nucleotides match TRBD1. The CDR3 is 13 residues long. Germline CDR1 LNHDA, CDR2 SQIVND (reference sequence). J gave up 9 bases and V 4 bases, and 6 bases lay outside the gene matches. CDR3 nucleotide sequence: TGTGCCAGTAGTAACCTGACAGGGACTGAGCAGTTCTTC. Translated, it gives CASSNLTGTEQFF.

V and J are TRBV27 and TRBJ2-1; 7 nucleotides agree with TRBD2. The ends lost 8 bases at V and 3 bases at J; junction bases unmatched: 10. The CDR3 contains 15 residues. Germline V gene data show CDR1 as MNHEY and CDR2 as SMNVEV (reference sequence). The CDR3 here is CASRKGGSFYNEQFF. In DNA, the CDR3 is TGTGCCAGCCGCAAAGGCGGGAGTTTCTACAATGAGCAGTTCTTC.

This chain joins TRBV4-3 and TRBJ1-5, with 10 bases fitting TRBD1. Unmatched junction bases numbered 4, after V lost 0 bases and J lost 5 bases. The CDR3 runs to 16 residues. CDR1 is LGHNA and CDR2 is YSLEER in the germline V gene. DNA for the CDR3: TGCGCCAGCAGCCAAGATAGGGGGACAGGGGATCAGCCCCAGCATTTT. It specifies CASSQDRGTGDQPQHF.

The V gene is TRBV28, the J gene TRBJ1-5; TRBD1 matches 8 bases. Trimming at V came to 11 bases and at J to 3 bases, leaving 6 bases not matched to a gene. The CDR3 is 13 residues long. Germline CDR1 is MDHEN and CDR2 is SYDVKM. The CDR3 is CAERTGPNQPQHF. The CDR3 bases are TGTGCCGAGAGGACAGGGCCCAATCAGCCCCAGCATTTT.

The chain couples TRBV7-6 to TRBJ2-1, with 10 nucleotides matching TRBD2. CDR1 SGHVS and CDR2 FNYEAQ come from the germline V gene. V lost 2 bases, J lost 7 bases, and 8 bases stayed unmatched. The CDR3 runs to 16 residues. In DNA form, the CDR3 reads TGTGCCAGCAGCTTACTGGGGACTAGCGTAAGAAATGAGCAGTTCTTC. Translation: CASSLLGTSVRNEQFF.

In nucleotides, the CDR3 is TGTGCCAGTAGGTTGGGCAGTACGAACTACGAGCAGTACTTC. It encodes CASRLGSTNYEQYF. The V and J genes are TRBV19 and TRBJ2-7; D is unresolved. CDR1 is LNHDA, CDR2 SQIVND, per germline (reference sequence). The CDR3 extends over 14 amino acids. Trimming removed 6 bases at V and 3 bases at J, with 15 bases between.

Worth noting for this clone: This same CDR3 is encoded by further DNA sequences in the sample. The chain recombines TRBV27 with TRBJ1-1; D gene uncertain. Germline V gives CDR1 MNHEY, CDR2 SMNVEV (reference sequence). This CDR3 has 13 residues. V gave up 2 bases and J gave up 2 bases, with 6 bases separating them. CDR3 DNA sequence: TGTGCCAGCAGTTTACGGGGTAACACTGAAGCTTTCTTT. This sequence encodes CASSLRGNTEAFF.

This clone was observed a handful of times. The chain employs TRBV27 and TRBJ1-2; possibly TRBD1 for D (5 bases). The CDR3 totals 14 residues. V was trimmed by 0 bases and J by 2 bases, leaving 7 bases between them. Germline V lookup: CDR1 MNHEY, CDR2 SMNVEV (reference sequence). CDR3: CASSLSGVNYGYTF. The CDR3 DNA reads TGTGCCAGCAGTTTATCAGGGGTGAACTATGGCTACACCTTC.

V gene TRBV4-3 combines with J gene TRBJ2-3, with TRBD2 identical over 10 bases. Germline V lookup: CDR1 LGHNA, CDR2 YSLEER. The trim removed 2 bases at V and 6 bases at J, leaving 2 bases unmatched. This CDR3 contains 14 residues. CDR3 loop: CASSQLAGADTQYF. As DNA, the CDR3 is TGCGCCAGCAGCCAACTAGCGGGAGCGGATACGCAGTATTTT.

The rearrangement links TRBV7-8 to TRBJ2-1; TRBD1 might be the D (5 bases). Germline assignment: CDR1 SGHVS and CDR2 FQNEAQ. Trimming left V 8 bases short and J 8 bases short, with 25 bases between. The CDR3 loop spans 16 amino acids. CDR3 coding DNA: TGTGCCAGCGCCCCAGTGCAGGACACTGGAACGGATGAGCAGTTCTTC. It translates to CASAPVQDTGTDEQFF.

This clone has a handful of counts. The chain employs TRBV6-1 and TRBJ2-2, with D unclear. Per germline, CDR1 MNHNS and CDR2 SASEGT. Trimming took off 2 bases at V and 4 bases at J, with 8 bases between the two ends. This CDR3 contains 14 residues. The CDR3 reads CASSERAPTGELFF. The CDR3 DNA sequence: TGTGCCAGCAGTGAAAGAGCTCCCACCGGGGAGCTGTTTTTT.

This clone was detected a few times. CDR3 in DNA: TGTGCCAGCTCACTAACACAGGTACACAATCAGCCCCAGCATTTT. Amino acids: CASSLTQVHNQPQHF. The chain recombines TRBV18 with TRBJ1-5; tentatively, D is TRBD1 (5 bases). The CDR3 length is 15 residues. V was clipped by 4 bases and J by 3 bases, with 13 bases between them. Germline loops: CDR1 KGHSH, CDR2 LQKENI.

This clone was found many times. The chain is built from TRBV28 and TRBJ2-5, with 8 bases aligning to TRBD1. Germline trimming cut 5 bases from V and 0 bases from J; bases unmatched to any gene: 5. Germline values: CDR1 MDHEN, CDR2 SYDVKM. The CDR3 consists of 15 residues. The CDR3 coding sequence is TGTGCCAGCAGTCCCGGACAGGGTGACCAAGAGACCCAGTACTTC. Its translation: CASSPGQGDQETQYF.

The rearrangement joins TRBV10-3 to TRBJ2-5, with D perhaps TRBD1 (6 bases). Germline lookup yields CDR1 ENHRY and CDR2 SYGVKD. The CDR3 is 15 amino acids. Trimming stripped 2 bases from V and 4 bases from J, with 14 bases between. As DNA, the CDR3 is TGTGCCATCAGTGAGCAGGGGCAGGGAATAGAGACCCAGTACTTC. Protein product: CAISEQGQGIETQYF.

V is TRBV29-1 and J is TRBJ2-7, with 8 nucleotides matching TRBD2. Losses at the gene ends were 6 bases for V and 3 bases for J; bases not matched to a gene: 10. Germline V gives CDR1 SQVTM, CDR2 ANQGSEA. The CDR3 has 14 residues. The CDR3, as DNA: TGCAGCGTGAGGGGGGTAAGCGGGAGCTACGAGCAGTACTTC. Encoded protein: CSVRGVSGSYEQYF.

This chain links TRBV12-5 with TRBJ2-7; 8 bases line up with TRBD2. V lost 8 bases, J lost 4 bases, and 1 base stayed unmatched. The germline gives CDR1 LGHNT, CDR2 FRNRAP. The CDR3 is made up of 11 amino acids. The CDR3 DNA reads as TGTGCTAGTCGGGAGGGGTACGAGCAGTACTTC. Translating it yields CASREGYEQYF.

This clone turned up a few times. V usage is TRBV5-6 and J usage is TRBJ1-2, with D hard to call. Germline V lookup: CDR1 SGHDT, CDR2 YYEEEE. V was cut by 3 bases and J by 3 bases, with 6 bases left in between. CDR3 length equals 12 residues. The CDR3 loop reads CASSSQYYGYTF. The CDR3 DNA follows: TGTGCCAGCAGCTCCCAGTACTATGGCTACACCTTC.

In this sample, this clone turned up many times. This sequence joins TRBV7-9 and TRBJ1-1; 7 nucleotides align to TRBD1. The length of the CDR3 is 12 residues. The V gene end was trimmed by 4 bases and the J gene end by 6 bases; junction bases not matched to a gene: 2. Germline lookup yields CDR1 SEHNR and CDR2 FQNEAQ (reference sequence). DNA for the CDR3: TGTGCCAGCAGCTCTCAGGGGGCTGAAGCTTTCTTT. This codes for CASSSQGAEAFF.

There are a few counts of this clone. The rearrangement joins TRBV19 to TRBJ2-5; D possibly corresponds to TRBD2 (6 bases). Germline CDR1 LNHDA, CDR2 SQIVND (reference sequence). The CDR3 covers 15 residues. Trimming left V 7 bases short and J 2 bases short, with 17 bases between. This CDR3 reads CASTSGTRPQETQYF. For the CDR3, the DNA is TGTGCCAGTACCTCTGGGACTCGGCCTCAAGAGACCCAGTACTTC.

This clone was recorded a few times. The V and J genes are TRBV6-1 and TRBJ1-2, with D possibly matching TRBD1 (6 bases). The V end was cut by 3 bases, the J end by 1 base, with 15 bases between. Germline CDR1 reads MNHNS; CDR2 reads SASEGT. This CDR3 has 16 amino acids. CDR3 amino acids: CASSDVGHHLNYGYTF. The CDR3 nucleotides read TGTGCCAGCAGTGACGTGGGACACCATCTTAACTATGGCTACACCTTC.